This T cell receptor (beta chain) was obtained from a study of beta chain features in type 1 diabetes. With respect to this clone: What it recognizes is unknown.

The study reverse transcribed the entire isolated RNA, so it sequenced expressed TCRB transcripts. Sequencing was performed with immunoSEQ multiplex PCR; in TCRdb, only in-frame clones are kept and a portion is missing. The table records some 150,000 clones, over 8% of them present only once. Study observations and caveats: Any HLA type influence on TCRB rearrangement was left unresolved here. In cDNA sequencing, cells with high TCR expression could be over-represented.

By way of CD45RO/CCR7/CD25/CD127/CD95/CD27, the CD4+ regulatory, stem cell-like memory, central memory and naive cells were sorted. Each of the sorted populations had a purity greater than 98%. This sequence originates from a woman in her 40s in good health. The specimen was central memory CD4+ T cells from blood.

In nucleotides, the CDR3 is TGTGCCAGCAGTGAAACCGGACAGGCTAACTATGGCTACACCTTC. Amino acids: CASSETGQANYGYTF. The V call is TRBV2, the J call TRBJ1-2, with 7 bases matching TRBD1. This CDR3 region has 15 residues. With 2 bases clipped from V and 0 bases from J, the junction kept 3 bases outside the gene matches. Germline assignment: CDR1 SNHLY and CDR2 FYNNEI. Full variable domain (missing parts from reference TRBV2 and TRBJ1-2): EPEVTQTPSHQVTQMGQEVILRCVPISNHLYFYWYRQILGQKVEFLVSFYNNEISEKSEIFDDQFSVERPDGSNFTLKIRSTKLEDSAMYFCASSETGQANYGYTFGSGTRLTVV.